This record looks at one TCR beta chain sequence and its context. Its antigen is not known. The protocol was immunoSEQ multiplex PCR, while the TCRdb copy is restricted to in-frame clones and leaves out a portion. In the table there are under 150,000 clones, roughly nine tenths of which are singletons. These data originate in a study of T cell responses to AZD1222 COVID-19 vaccine. Study-wide results and limits: Repertoire sampling was restricted to post-peak T cell response timepoints. AZD1222 recipients seropositive at baseline numbered only six or seven.

V was clipped by 5 bases and J by 1 base, with 5 bases between them. The CDR3 covers 12 residues. Germline CDR1 reads SGHAT; CDR2 reads FQNNGV. The TCR originated in an adult who received the AZD1222 COVID-19 vaccine. The chain uses TRBV11-2 and TRBJ2-5; D gene uncertain. Sample: peripheral blood, taken 28 days after the second AZD1222 dose. The DNA of the CDR3 is TGTGCCAGCAGCCCCCGCCAAGAGACCCAGTACTTC. It encodes CASSPRQETQYF.